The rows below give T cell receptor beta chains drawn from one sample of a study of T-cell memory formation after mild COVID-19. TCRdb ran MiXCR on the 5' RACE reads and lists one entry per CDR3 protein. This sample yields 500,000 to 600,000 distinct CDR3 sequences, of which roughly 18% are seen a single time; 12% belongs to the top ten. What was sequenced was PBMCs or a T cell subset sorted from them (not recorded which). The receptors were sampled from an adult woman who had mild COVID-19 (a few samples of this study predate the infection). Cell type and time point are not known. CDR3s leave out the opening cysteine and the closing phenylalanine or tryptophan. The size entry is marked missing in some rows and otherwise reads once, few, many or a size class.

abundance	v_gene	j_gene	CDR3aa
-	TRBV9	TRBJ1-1	ASSPGTPMNTEAF
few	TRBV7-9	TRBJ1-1	ASSSPALYTGVAEAF
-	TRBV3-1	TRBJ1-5	ASSQEGTNQPQH
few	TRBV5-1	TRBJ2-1	ASSAERVWGGRVSYNEQF
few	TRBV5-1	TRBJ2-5	ASSPGLAGVGETQY
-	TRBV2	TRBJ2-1	ASIEGGSDEQF
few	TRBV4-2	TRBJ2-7	ASSQDSAGSYEQY
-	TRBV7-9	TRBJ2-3	ASNGADTQY
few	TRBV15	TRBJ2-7	ATSRRRTGGGGTYEQY
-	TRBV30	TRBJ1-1	AWSAWTDEAF
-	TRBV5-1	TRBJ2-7	ASSPGVLAGGRGEQY
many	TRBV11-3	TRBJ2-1	ASSPRTGLDEQF
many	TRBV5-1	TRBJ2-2	ASSLRTDNTGELF
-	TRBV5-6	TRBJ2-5	ASSWSAGGETQY
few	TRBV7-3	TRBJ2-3	ASSLEGRTTDTQY